The 10 T cell receptor beta chains below were found in one sample sequenced in a study of cytomegalovirus exposure and HLA in healthy donors. Use of 60 Vbeta and 13 Jbeta primers characterized the PCR. Measured with immunoSEQ multiplex PCR; TCRdb has only the in-frame clones, and not every one. This table has about 140,000 clones, roughly 75% appearing once. The sample comprised PBMCs. Source of these receptors: a man aged 18 to 30 in good health and CMV-seropositive.

This chain joins TRBV10-1 and TRBJ1-2, with 7 nucleotides matching TRBD1. Trimming cost V 6 bases and J 4 bases; bases outside gene matches: 5. Germline-derived CDR1 and CDR2 are WNHNN and SYGVQD (reference sequence). The CDR3 consists of 13 residues. Written as DNA, the CDR3 is TGCGCCAGCAGCGGGACAGCAGGCTATGGCTACACCTTC. This encodes CASSGTAGYGYTF.

V is TRBV19 and J is TRBJ2-5; D unresolved. The CDR3 is 15 amino acids. The germline gives CDR1 LNHDA, CDR2 SQIVND (reference sequence). V lost 8 bases, J lost 1 base, and 17 bases lay in between. The CDR3 DNA is TGTGCCAGTGCAGAGCTCGCGGTAGGCCAAGAGACCCAGTACTTC. It is translated as CASAELAVGQETQYF.

J is TRBJ2-5 and V is TRBV5-1, with D tentatively TRBD2 (5 bases). With 5 bases removed from V and 11 bases from J, the gap between germline ends came to 19 bases. CDR1 is SGHRS, CDR2 YFSETQ, per germline. CDR3 length equals 13 residues. The CDR3 nucleotides are TGCGCCAGCAGTCAGGAGGTGGCGGAGAAGCAGTACTTC. As protein: CASSQEVAEKQYF.

V usage is TRBV27 and J usage is TRBJ1-1; 9 nucleotides line up with TRBD1. This CDR3 contains 14 residues. V lost 6 bases, J lost 6 bases, and 8 bases stayed unmatched. Germline V gene lookup returns CDR1 MNHEY and CDR2 SMNVEV (reference sequence). The CDR3 sequence is CASRRDREVSEAFF. The CDR3 region has the DNA TGTGCCAGCAGGCGGGACAGGGAGGTTTCTGAAGCTTTCTTT.

The genes are TRBV9 and TRBJ2-6; 8 bases fit TRBD2. V dropped 0 bases and J dropped 0; count of bases not matched to a gene: 8. The CDR3 is made up of 19 amino acids. Germline CDR1 and CDR2: SGDLS and YYNGEE. In nucleotides, the CDR3 is TGTGCCAGCAGCGTAGGGCTCGGGGGGGGGTCCTCTGGGGCCAACGTCCTGACTTTC. Residues: CASSVGLGGGSSGANVLTF.

This clone has a single count. The chain recombines TRBV6-5 with TRBJ2-6, with 7 bases matching TRBD2. The CDR3 has 16 residues. V trimming: 2 bases; J trimming: 0 bases; junction bases outside the gene matches: 1. The germline V gene has CDR1 MNHEY and CDR2 SVGAGI. As DNA, the CDR3 is TGTGCCAGCAGTTACGGCGGGGGCTCTGGGGCCAACGTCCTGACTTTC. This codes for CASSYGGGSGANVLTF.

The chain is built from TRBV5-1 and TRBJ2-1, with D perhaps matching TRBD2 (6 bases). The CDR3 loop spans 16 amino acids. Trimming took 4 bases from V and 3 from J, leaving 17 bases between them. CDR1 and CDR2 from the germline V gene are SGHRS and YFSETQ. The CDR3 DNA sequence: TGCGCCAGCAGCCTTACACTAGCAGACCACTACAATGAGCAGTTCTTC. It yields the protein CASSLTLADHYNEQFF.

This clone was found a few times. The V gene is TRBV5-1, the J gene TRBJ2-1, with a weak D call TRBD2 (6 bases). The V and J ends lost 3 bases and 6 bases respectively, with 13 bases between them. The CDR3 is 14 residues long. Germline CDR1 reads SGHRS; CDR2 reads YFSETQ. The CDR3, as DNA: TGCGCCAGCAGCTCGGGAGCGTTCAGCAATGAGCAGTTCTTC. Amino acid sequence: CASSSGAFSNEQFF.

The rearrangement joins TRBV19 to TRBJ2-4; D is possibly TRBD1 (5 bases). V shed 3 bases and J shed 1 base, with 10 bases lying between them. The CDR3 covers 15 residues. The germline gives CDR1 LNHDA, CDR2 SQIVND (reference sequence). The CDR3 sequence: CASSIQGSAKNIQYF. For the CDR3, the DNA is TGTGCCAGTAGTATCCAGGGTTCGGCCAAAAACATTCAGTACTTC.

This clone was recorded a few times. As DNA, the CDR3 is TGCGCCAGCAGCTTTGGGAACAGGGCTCGCGAGCAGTACTTC. The encoded protein is CASSFGNRAREQYF. The rearrangement uses TRBV5-1 and TRBJ2-7; the D gene is possibly TRBD1 (6 bases). This CDR3 is 14 amino acids long. Germline V gene data show CDR1 as SGHRS and CDR2 as YFSETQ. V gave up 2 bases and J gave up 6 bases, with 15 bases separating them. Complete variable domain (other parts from reference TRBV5-1 and TRBJ2-7): KAGVTQTPRYLIKTRGQQVTLSCSPISGHRSVSWYQQTPGQGLQFLFEYFSETQRNKGNFPGRFSGRQFSNSRSEMNVSTLELGDSALYLCASSFGNRAREQYFGPGTRLTVT.